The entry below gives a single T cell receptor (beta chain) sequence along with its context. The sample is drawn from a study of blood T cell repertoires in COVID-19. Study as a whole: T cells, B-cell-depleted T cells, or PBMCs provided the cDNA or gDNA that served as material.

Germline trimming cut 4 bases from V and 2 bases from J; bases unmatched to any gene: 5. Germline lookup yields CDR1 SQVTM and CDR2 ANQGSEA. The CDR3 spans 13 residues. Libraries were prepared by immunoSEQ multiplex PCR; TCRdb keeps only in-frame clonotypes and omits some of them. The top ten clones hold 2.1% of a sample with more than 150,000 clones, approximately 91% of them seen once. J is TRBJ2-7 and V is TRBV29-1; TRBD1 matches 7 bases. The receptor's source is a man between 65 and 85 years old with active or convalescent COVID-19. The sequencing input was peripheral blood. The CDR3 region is CSVVRQGPYEQYF. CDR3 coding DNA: TGCAGCGTTGTGAGACAGGGACCCTACGAGCAGTACTTC.